This is a list of T cell receptor beta chains from one sample in a study of Ad26.COV2.S vaccination and SARS-CoV-2 variants. Using immunoSEQ multiplex PCR, the repertoire was profiled, and TCRdb retains in-frame clones only, with some absent. The sample lists a few hundred thousand clones, roughly 90% occurring once. Sample: peripheral blood, taken in a trial of Ad26.COV2.S vaccine versus placebo. All receptors derive from a person between 18 and 65 years old who received the Ad26.COV2.S COVID-19 vaccine or a placebo. The CDR3 runs from the conserved cysteine through the conserved F or W. The order of the fields is CDR3 protein, CDR3 DNA, clone size, V gene, D gene, J gene. The D gene is left open where the match is weak. Expanded clones are given a class, and other clones once, few, many or no size at all.

cdr3_aa: CASIPGFPWIPGELFF
cdr3_nt: TGTGCCAGTATCCCGGGGTTCCCCTGGATCCCCGGGGAGCTGTTTTTT
clone_size: -
v_call: TRBV19
d_call: -
j_call: TRBJ2-2

cdr3_aa: CASSPRTRGASTDTQYF
cdr3_nt: TGTGCCAGCAGCCCGAGGACTAGGGGGGCTAGCACAGATACGCAGTATTTT
clone_size: -
v_call: TRBV7-6
d_call: -
j_call: TRBJ2-3

cdr3_aa: CASSLNRATEAFF
cdr3_nt: TGTGCCAGCAGTCTTAATAGGGCCACTGAAGCTTTCTTT
clone_size: once
v_call: TRBV6-5
d_call: -
j_call: TRBJ1-1

cdr3_aa: CASSISLWSGSSDTQYF
cdr3_nt: TGTGCCAGCAGTATCTCCCTTTGGAGCGGGTCTTCAGATACGCAGTATTTT
clone_size: -
v_call: TRBV28
d_call: -
j_call: TRBJ2-3

cdr3_aa: CASSSYGVQETQYF
cdr3_nt: TGCGCCAGCAGTTCCTACGGGGTCCAAGAGACCCAGTACTTC
clone_size: -
v_call: TRBV5-1
d_call: -
j_call: TRBJ2-5

cdr3_aa: CALAVSGANVLTF
cdr3_nt: TGTGCCCTCGCCGTGTCTGGGGCCAACGTCCTGACTTTC
clone_size: -
v_call: TRBV6-6
d_call: -
j_call: TRBJ2-6

cdr3_aa: CASSTVLAGGDGELFF
cdr3_nt: TGTGCCAGTAGTACGGTCCTAGCGGGAGGGGACGGGGAGCTGTTTTTT
clone_size: -
v_call: TRBV19
d_call: TRBD2
j_call: TRBJ2-2

cdr3_aa: CASGRDRGDYEQYF
cdr3_nt: TGTGCCAGCGGCAGGGACAGGGGAGACTACGAGCAGTACTTC
clone_size: -
v_call: TRBV2
d_call: TRBD1
j_call: TRBJ2-7

cdr3_aa: CAWSAQGDGYTF
cdr3_nt: TGTGCCTGGAGTGCTCAGGGGGATGGCTACACCTTC
clone_size: -
v_call: TRBV30
d_call: TRBD1
j_call: TRBJ1-2

cdr3_aa: CASTPPFGTF
cdr3_nt: TGTGCCAGCACCCCCCCATTCGGGACTTTC
clone_size: few
v_call: TRBV21-1
d_call: -
j_call: TRBJ2-7

cdr3_aa: CASSHPGTDLYGYTF
cdr3_nt: TGTGCCAGTAGCCATCCCGGGACAGACCTCTATGGCTACACCTTC
clone_size: -
v_call: TRBV19
d_call: TRBD1
j_call: TRBJ1-2

cdr3_aa: CATSVGAGQTGELFF
cdr3_nt: TGTGCCACCAGCGTAGGGGCAGGGCAGACCGGGGAGCTGTTTTTT
clone_size: few
v_call: TRBV15
d_call: -
j_call: TRBJ2-2

cdr3_aa: CASRQGGNEQFF
cdr3_nt: TGTGCCAGCAGACAAGGGGGGAATGAGCAGTTCTTC
clone_size: -
v_call: TRBV7-6
d_call: -
j_call: TRBJ2-1

cdr3_aa: CASSLADRVPSGNTIYF
cdr3_nt: TGTGCCAGCAGTTTAGCCGACAGGGTTCCCTCTGGAAACACCATATATTTT
clone_size: -
v_call: TRBV28
d_call: TRBD1
j_call: TRBJ1-3

cdr3_aa: CASSFWRTSGSAYEQYF
cdr3_nt: TGTGCCAGCAGCTTCTGGCGGACTAGCGGGAGCGCGTACGAGCAGTACTTC
clone_size: -
v_call: TRBV7-9
d_call: TRBD2
j_call: TRBJ2-7

cdr3_aa: CASSVTNEQPQHF
cdr3_nt: TGTGCCAGCAGCGTAACAAATGAACAGCCCCAGCATTTT
clone_size: -
v_call: TRBV9
d_call: -
j_call: TRBJ1-5

cdr3_aa: CASSQGWAGEENTEAFF
cdr3_nt: TGTGCCAGCAGCCAAGGCTGGGCAGGGGAGGAGAACACTGAAGCTTTCTTT
clone_size: -
v_call: TRBV4-2
d_call: -
j_call: TRBJ1-1

cdr3_aa: CASSIGSGAITDTQYF
cdr3_nt: TGTGCCAGTAGTATAGGGTCCGGGGCGATCACAGATACGCAGTATTTT
clone_size: -
v_call: TRBV19
d_call: -
j_call: TRBJ2-3

cdr3_aa: CASSVLASGVYNEQFF
cdr3_nt: TGTGCCAGCAGTGTGTTGGCTAGCGGGGTCTACAATGAGCAGTTCTTC
clone_size: -
v_call: TRBV25-1
d_call: TRBD2
j_call: TRBJ2-1

cdr3_aa: CASSDSGTTDTQYF
cdr3_nt: TGTGCCAGCAGCGATAGCGGGACCACAGATACGCAGTATTTT
clone_size: -
v_call: TRBV14
d_call: TRBD2
j_call: TRBJ2-3

cdr3_aa: CASSASGGGDTQYF
cdr3_nt: TGTGCCAGCAGTGCGAGCGGGGGGGGTGATACGCAGTATTTT
clone_size: once
v_call: TRBV2
d_call: TRBD2
j_call: TRBJ2-3

cdr3_aa: CASSTDSGRPQALYF
cdr3_nt: TGTGCCAGCAGTACCGACTCAGGCCGACCTCAGGCGCTGTACTTC
clone_size: -
v_call: TRBV6-6
d_call: -
j_call: TRBJ2-7

cdr3_aa: CASSQDAAGVFF
cdr3_nt: TGCGCCAGCAGCCAAGATGCGGCAGGGGTGTTCTTC
clone_size: -
v_call: TRBV4-1
d_call: -
j_call: TRBJ2-1

cdr3_aa: CASTGTGAEKLFF
cdr3_nt: TGTGCCAGTACCGGGACCGGGGCGGAAAAACTGTTTTTT
clone_size: -
v_call: TRBV6-5
d_call: -
j_call: TRBJ1-4

cdr3_aa: CASSYPGQGAGETQYF
cdr3_nt: TGTGCCAGCAGCTACCCCGGACAGGGGGCGGGAGAGACCCAGTACTTC
clone_size: -
v_call: TRBV5-4
d_call: TRBD1
j_call: TRBJ2-5

cdr3_aa: CASSRSRAGEQFF
cdr3_nt: TGTGCCAGCTCACGCAGCCGGGCCGGTGAGCAGTTCTTC
clone_size: -
v_call: TRBV18
d_call: -
j_call: TRBJ2-1

cdr3_aa: CASSQLSAGPGELFF
cdr3_nt: TGCGCCAGCAGCCAATTGAGCGCTGGTCCCGGGGAGCTGTTTTTT
clone_size: -
v_call: TRBV4-3
d_call: -
j_call: TRBJ2-2

cdr3_aa: CASSFKPNEKLFF
cdr3_nt: TGTGCCAGCAGCTTCAAGCCTAATGAAAAACTGTTTTTT
clone_size: once
v_call: TRBV11-3
d_call: -
j_call: TRBJ1-4